The source of this T cell receptor beta chain is a study of T cell repertoires in cytomegalovirus infection. Study as a whole: In the study, CMV epitopes included recently identified HLA-C-restricted and well-studied HLA-B-restricted ones. Public TCR beta signature analysis indicated the presence of both CMV infection and matching HLA type.

TCRdb called the reads again in MiXCR, with one record for every CDR3 protein. The sample lists roughly 500,000 distinct CDR3 sequences, 30% to 35% occurring once. In its sample, this clonotype was seen many times. What it recognizes is unknown. The study, taken as a whole, reports: The ex vivo response showed dominance by HLA-C-restricted CMV-specific TCR beta clonotypes. Pooled public TCR beta family frequency picked out CMV carriers with the relevant HLA.

The CDR3 loop spans 15 amino acids. Trimming took 2 bases from V and 4 from J, leaving 14 bases between them. Per the germline V gene, CDR1 is SGHVS and CDR2 is FQNEAQ. The V and J genes are TRBV7-8 and TRBJ2-5; possible D gene TRBD2, 6 bases. This TCR came from a human donor in good health (CMV status not recorded). Some clones in this sample may be carry-over from other donors' samples. Sequencing was performed on cultured PBMCs, taken from culture after CMV antigen stimulation. Here the CDR3 DNA reads TGTGCCAGCAGCTTAAGACTAGATTCGGCAGAGACCCAGTACTTC. It encodes CASSLRLDSAETQYF.